Listed here are 2 T cell receptor beta chains from one sample, sequenced in a study of T-cell reconstitution after alpha-beta-depleted transplantation in children. Preparation of the TCRbeta library used unique molecular identifiers. MiXCR, run by TCRdb on the PCR reads, gives a single entry per CDR3 protein. The sample holds 500,000 to 600,000 distinct CDR3 sequences, approximately 16% seen once. This sample comprised PBMCs from the stem cell graft donor, obtained from the stem cell graft. These receptors all come from a human donor who donated a stem cell graft to a child with acute lymphoblastic leukemia.

This clonotype was recorded a few times. The gene calls are TRBV9 and TRBJ2-2, with D perhaps given as TRBD1 or TRBD2 (5 bases each). Per germline, CDR1 SGDLS and CDR2 YYNGEE. The germline V and J ends were trimmed by 4 bases and 0 bases, with 13 bases remaining between them. This CDR3 spans 16 amino acids. The CDR3 protein is CASSPERGANTGELFF. DNA of the CDR3: TGTGCCAGCAGCCCAGAGAGGGGAGCGAACACCGGGGAGCTGTTTTTT. Full variable domain (outside the CDR3, taken from reference TRBV9 and TRBJ2-2): DSGVTQTPKHLITATGQRVTLRCSPRSGDLSVYWYQQSLDQGLQFLIQYYNGEERAKGNILERFSAQQFPDLHSELNLSSLELGDSALYFCASSPERGANTGELFFGEGSRLTVL.

The V gene is TRBV6-1, the J gene TRBJ2-7; D may be TRBD1 (5 bases). The CDR3 length is 15 residues. The germline V gene has CDR1 MNHNS and CDR2 SASEGT. The V gene lost 5 bases and the J gene lost 2 bases, with 16 bases spanning the gap. The CDR3 loop is CASSPPNARAYEQYF. CDR3 DNA sequence: TGTGCCAGCAGTCCCCCTAATGCCAGGGCCTACGAGCAGTACTTC.